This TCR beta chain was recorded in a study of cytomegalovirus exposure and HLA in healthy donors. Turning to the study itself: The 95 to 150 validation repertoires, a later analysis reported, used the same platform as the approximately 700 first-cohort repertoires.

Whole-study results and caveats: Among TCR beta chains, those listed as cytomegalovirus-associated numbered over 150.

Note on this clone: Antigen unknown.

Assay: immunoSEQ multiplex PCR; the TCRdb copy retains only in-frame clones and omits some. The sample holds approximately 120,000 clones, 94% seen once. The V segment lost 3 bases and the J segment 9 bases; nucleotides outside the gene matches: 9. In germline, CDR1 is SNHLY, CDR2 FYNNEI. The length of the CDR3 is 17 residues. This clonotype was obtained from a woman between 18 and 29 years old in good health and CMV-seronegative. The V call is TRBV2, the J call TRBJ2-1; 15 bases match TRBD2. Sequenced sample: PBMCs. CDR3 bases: TGTGCCAGCAGTGACAGGACTAGCGGGGGGGCTATGGGTGAGCAGTTCTTC. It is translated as CASSDRTSGGAMGEQFF.